This entry concerns a single TCR beta chain. Its target is not known. The assay that was used to sequence DNA from cultured CD4+ T cells was the Oncomine TCR Beta short-read assay. Via MiXCR, TCRdb re-called the PCR reads, giving one row per CDR3 protein. The sample lists tens of thousands of distinct CDR3 sequences; 70% were seen once. The sample originates from a study of vaccination and CD4 T cells after COVID-19. Study information: Overlapping SARS-CoV-2, HCoV-NL63, HCoV-OC43 and HCoV-229E spike peptides were used to stimulate cells.

Described treatment: roughly ten-day PBMC culture with coronavirus spike peptide pools or control peptides (ViraFEST assay). Study-wide results and limits: Spike mono-reactivity was found in 304 of 307 vaccine-specific clones from convalescent patients. Recorded median SARS-CoV-2-reactive clonotype numbers increased from about 20 to 38 without reaching significance.

This TCR came from a human donor who had recovered from COVID-19. Sequencing input: CD4+ T cells from blood, cultured in vitro.

CDR3 region: CASSSQGGSNQPQHF. For the CDR3, the DNA is TGTGCCAGCTCCTCACAGGGGGGAAGCAATCAGCCCCAGCATTTT. The V call is TRBV18, the J call TRBJ1-5; 8 positions match TRBD1. The CDR3 is 15 residues long. Germline V gene data show CDR1 as KGHSH and CDR2 as LQKENI. The V gene end was trimmed by 6 bases and the J gene end by 1 base; junction bases not matched to a gene: 5. The full variable domain, rest sourced from reference TRBV18 and TRBJ1-5, is NAGVMQNPRHLVRRRGQEARLRCSPMKGHSHVYWYRQLPEEGLKFMVYLQKENIIDESGMPKERFSAEFPKEGPSILRIQQVVRGDSAAYFCASSSQGGSNQPQHFGDGTRLSIL.